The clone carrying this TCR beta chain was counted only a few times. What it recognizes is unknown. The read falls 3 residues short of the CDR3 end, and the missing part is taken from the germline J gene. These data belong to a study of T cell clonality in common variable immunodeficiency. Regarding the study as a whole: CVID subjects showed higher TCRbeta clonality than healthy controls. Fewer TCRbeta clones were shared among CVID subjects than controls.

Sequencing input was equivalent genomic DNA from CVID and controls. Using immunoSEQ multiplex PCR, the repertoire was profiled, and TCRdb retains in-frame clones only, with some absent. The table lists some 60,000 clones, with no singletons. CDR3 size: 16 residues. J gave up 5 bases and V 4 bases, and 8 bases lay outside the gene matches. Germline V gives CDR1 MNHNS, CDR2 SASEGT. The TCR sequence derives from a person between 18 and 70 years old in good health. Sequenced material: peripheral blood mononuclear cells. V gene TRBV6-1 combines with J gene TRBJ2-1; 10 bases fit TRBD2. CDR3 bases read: TGTGCCAGCAGTGGTCCTCTAGCGGGAGTTCACAATGAG. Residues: CASSGPLAGVHNE. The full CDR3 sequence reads CASSGPLAGVHNEQFF.